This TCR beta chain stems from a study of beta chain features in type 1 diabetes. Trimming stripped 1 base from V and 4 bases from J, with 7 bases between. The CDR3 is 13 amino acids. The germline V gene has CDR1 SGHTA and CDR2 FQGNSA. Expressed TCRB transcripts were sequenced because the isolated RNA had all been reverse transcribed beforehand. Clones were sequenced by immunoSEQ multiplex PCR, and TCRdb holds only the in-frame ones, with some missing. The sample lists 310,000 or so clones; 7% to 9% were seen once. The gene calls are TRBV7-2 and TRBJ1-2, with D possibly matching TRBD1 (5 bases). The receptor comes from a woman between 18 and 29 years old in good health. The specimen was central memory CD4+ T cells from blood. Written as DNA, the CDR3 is TGTGCCAGCAGCTTAGACAGGTCCTATGGCTACACCTTC. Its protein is CASSLDRSYGYTF.